Following are 9 T cell receptor beta chains from one sample sequenced in a study of T cell repertoires in cytomegalovirus infection. Using its own MiXCR run on the reads, TCRdb lists one record per CDR3 protein. The data hold some 300,000 distinct CDR3 sequences, with approximately 15% observed a single time. Sequencing used PBMCs. These TCRs come from a human donor in good health (CMV status not recorded). Some clones in this sample may be carry-over from other donors' samples.

This clonotype was observed a few times. V usage is TRBV5-6 and J usage is TRBJ1-2; 8 positions agree with TRBD1. Trimming cost V 4 bases and J 3 bases; bases outside gene matches: 11. Germline CDR1 and CDR2: SGHDT and YYEEEE. The CDR3 has 16 residues. As DNA, the CDR3 is TGTGCCAGCAGCCCTGGCCGGGACAGGACTTACTATGGCTACACCTTC. Its translation is CASSPGRDRTYYGYTF.

This clonotype has a handful of counts. The chain combines TRBV5-1 with TRBJ1-1, with D hard to call. Looked up from germline, CDR1 is SGHRS and CDR2 is YFSETQ. V was clipped by 1 base and J by 10 bases, with 11 bases between them. The CDR3 sequence is 12 residues long. CDR3 region: CASSLNKGRAFF. The CDR3 bases are TGCGCCAGCAGCTTGAATAAAGGTCGAGCTTTCTTT.

The chain joins TRBV4-1 to TRBJ2-7, with TRBD1 identical over 8 bases. V was clipped by 0 bases and J by 2 bases; unmatched bases: 9. CDR1 and CDR2 (germline): MGHRA, YSYEKL. This CDR3 region has 17 residues. Written as DNA, the CDR3 is TGCGCCAGCAGCCAAGATCCGCAGGGGGCTCAGACCTACGAGCAGTACTTC. Translated: CASSQDPQGAQTYEQYF.

The sample holds many counts of this clonotype. The V gene is TRBV7-2, the J gene TRBJ1-5, with D uncertain. V lost 3 bases and J 2 bases, leaving 5 bases between the germline ends. Germline assignment: CDR1 SGHTA and CDR2 FQGNSA. This CDR3 region has 13 residues. The CDR3 nucleotides are TGTGCCAGCAGCTTTCGGGGCAATCAGCCCCAGCATTTT. Residues: CASSFRGNQPQHF.

This clonotype was seen ten or more times. This chain uses TRBV7-2 with TRBJ2-2; D unclear. This CDR3 region has 15 residues. Germline V lookup: CDR1 SGHTA, CDR2 FQGNSA. V was pared by 5 bases and J by 4 bases, with 14 bases between. CDR3: CASSQSGLSTGELFF. CDR3 in DNA: TGTGCCAGCAGCCAGTCCGGGCTGAGCACCGGGGAGCTGTTTTTT.

This clonotype was recorded many times. The chain combines TRBV6-1 with TRBJ1-6, with D unresolved. CDR3 size: 13 residues. Per germline, CDR1 MNHNS and CDR2 SASEGT. V lost 0 bases and J 10 bases, leaving 7 bases between the germline ends. The CDR3 region has the DNA TGTGCCAGCAGTGAAGCGGTCGGCTCACCCCTCCACTTT. It specifies CASSEAVGSPLHF.

This clonotype was detected many times. V is TRBV7-2 and J is TRBJ2-7, with 7 bases matching TRBD1. The J segment lost 0 bases and the V segment lost 3 bases, leaving 5 bases of the junction unmatched. Germline loops: CDR1 SGHTA, CDR2 FQGNSA. This CDR3 has 15 residues. This CDR3 reads CASSFSGGSSYEQYF. As DNA, the CDR3 is TGTGCCAGCAGCTTCTCAGGGGGTTCCTCCTACGAGCAGTACTTC.

This clonotype was seen at least ten times. The rearrangement uses TRBV7-2 and TRBJ2-7; 10 bases agree with TRBD2. The germline V gene has CDR1 SGHTA and CDR2 FQGNSA. Unmatched junction bases numbered 6, after V lost 5 bases and J lost 2 bases. CDR3 length: 15 residues. The CDR3 loop is CASSSSGRLPYEQYF. CDR3 sequence (DNA): TGTGCCAGCAGCAGTAGCGGGAGGTTACCCTACGAGCAGTACTTC.

This clonotype was counted only a few times. This chain links TRBV5-1 with TRBJ1-6, with D tentatively TRBD1 (6 bases). Looked up from germline, CDR1 is SGHRS and CDR2 is YFSETQ. The CDR3 loop spans 16 amino acids. Trimming removed 4 bases from V and 8 bases from J, with 19 bases in between. CDR3 sequence: CASSVGHQNPHSPLHF. Here the CDR3 DNA reads TGCGCCAGCAGCGTGGGACACCAGAATCCCCATTCACCCCTCCACTTT.